The 21 T cell receptor beta chains in this list originate from one sample, sequenced in a study of cytomegalovirus exposure and HLA in healthy donors. TCRdb keeps only in-frame clones here, not all; method: immunoSEQ multiplex PCR. The sample holds about 220,000 clones, 75% to 95% seen once. Sequencing used PBMCs. The source is a woman between 18 and 30 years old in good health and CMV-seronegative.

The rearrangement links TRBV10-2 to TRBJ1-5, with D unclear. The germline V and J ends were trimmed by 3 bases and 5 bases, with 11 bases remaining between them. The CDR3 loop spans 14 amino acids. The germline gives CDR1 WSHSY, CDR2 SAAADI. In DNA, the CDR3 is TGCGCCAGCAGTGATAGCTTCGGGGATCAGCCCCAGCATTTT. It yields the protein CASSDSFGDQPQHF.

A single count supports this clone. The chain carries TRBV27 and TRBJ2-7, with D maybe TRBD1 (5 bases). CDR3 length: 15 residues. Trimming left V 1 base short and J 4 bases short, with 14 bases between. The germline V gene has CDR1 MNHEY and CDR2 SMNVEV (reference sequence). CDR3 sequence: CASSLLFTGEYEQYF. CDR3 DNA: TGTGCCAGCAGTTTATTATTCACAGGAGAATACGAGCAGTACTTC.

This clone appeared once. This sequence joins TRBV11-2 and TRBJ1-2, with 8 bases identical to TRBD1. Losses at the gene ends were 0 bases for V and 2 bases for J; bases not matched to a gene: 5. Germline V gives CDR1 SGHAT, CDR2 FQNNGV. CDR3 length equals 16 residues. The CDR3 nucleotides read TGTGCCAGCAGCTTAGACCGACAGGGGACGAACTATGGCTACACCTTC. Its protein product is CASSLDRQGTNYGYTF. The variable domain in full, completed from reference TRBV11-2 and TRBJ1-2, reads EAGVAQSPRYKIIEKRQSVAFWCNPISGHATLYWYQQILGQGPKLLIQFQNNGVVDDSQLPKDRFSAERLKGVDSTLKIQPAKLEDSAVYLCASSLDRQGTNYGYTFGSGTRLTVV.

The chain uses TRBV6-5 and TRBJ1-5; TRBD1 agrees at 9 bases. This CDR3 has 15 amino acids. V gave up 6 bases and J gave up 5 bases; unmatched junction bases: 8. CDR1 is MNHEY and CDR2 is SVGAGI in the germline V gene. CDR3 residues: CASSPWDRADQPQHF. Here the CDR3 DNA reads TGTGCCAGCAGCCCCTGGGACAGGGCAGATCAGCCCCAGCATTTT.

The genes are TRBV5-8 and TRBJ2-7; D perhaps matches TRBD1 (5 bases). Germline V gives CDR1 SGHTS, CDR2 YDEGEE. CDR3 length equals 11 residues. V lost 5 bases and J 4 bases, leaving 7 bases between the germline ends. Here the CDR3 reads CASRQGYEQYF. CDR3 sequence (DNA): TGTGCCAGCAGGCAGGGTTACGAGCAGTACTTC.

The V gene is TRBV9, the J gene TRBJ2-5; a possible D gene is TRBD2 (7 bases). Trimming stripped 0 bases from V and 5 bases from J, with 17 bases between. The germline V gene has CDR1 SGDLS and CDR2 YYNGEE. The CDR3 extends over 16 amino acids. The CDR3: CASSVAPRGGRETQYF. In nucleotides, the CDR3 is TGTGCCAGCAGCGTAGCGCCAAGGGGGGGTAGGGAGACCCAGTACTTC.

The chain employs TRBV5-4 and TRBJ2-3; TRBD2 matches at 8 bases. V dropped 1 base and J dropped 5; count of bases not matched to a gene: 9. The CDR3 is 16 amino acids. CDR1 SGHNT and CDR2 YYREEE come from the germline V gene (reference sequence). The CDR3 region is CASSLYRTSIRDTQYF. The CDR3 DNA sequence: TGTGCCAGCAGCTTGTATAGGACTAGCATCCGAGATACGCAGTATTTT.

This rearrangement joins TRBV19 to TRBJ2-1; no firm D call. Trimming took 0 bases from V and 8 from J, leaving 20 bases between them. Germline CDR1 and CDR2: LNHDA and SQIVND (reference sequence). CDR3 length: 17 residues. The CDR3 region has the DNA TGTGCCAGTAGTATAGATTTGCGGCAATCCCTCTTCGATGAGCAGTTCTTC. Protein product: CASSIDLRQSLFDEQFF.

The chain uses TRBV5-6 and TRBJ1-5; 10 bases fit TRBD1. This CDR3 is built from 16 residues. Germline V gene lookup returns CDR1 SGHDT and CDR2 YYEEEE. V gave up 4 bases and J gave up 4 bases; unmatched junction bases: 8. The chain's CDR3 is CASSLRQGATNQPQHF. DNA for the CDR3: TGTGCCAGCAGCCTTCGACAGGGGGCTACTAATCAGCCCCAGCATTTT. Combining the CDR3 with reference TRBV5-6 and TRBJ1-5 gives the whole variable domain DAGVTQSPTHLIKTRGQQVTLRCSPKSGHDTVSWYQQALGQGPQFIFQYYEEEERQRGNFPDRFSGHQFPNYSSELNVNALLLGDSALYLCASSLRQGATNQPQHFGDGTRLSIL.

V gene TRBV5-5 combines with J gene TRBJ1-1; TRBD1 aligns across 8 bases. With 4 bases clipped from V and 0 bases from J, the junction kept 11 bases outside the gene matches. In germline, CDR1 is SGHKS, CDR2 YYEKEE (reference sequence). The CDR3 runs 17 residues. The CDR3 reads CASSPDRVLVMNTEAFF. Here the CDR3 DNA reads TGTGCCAGCAGCCCGGACAGGGTATTAGTCATGAACACTGAAGCTTTCTTT.

This rearrangement joins TRBV6-5 to TRBJ2-7; D remains ambiguous. Germline CDR1 is MNHEY and CDR2 is SVGAGI. The CDR3 contains 12 residues. Trimming stripped 4 bases from V and 4 bases from J, with 8 bases between. CDR3 loop: CASSSPVYEQYF. The CDR3 DNA reads as TGTGCCAGCAGTTCCCCCGTTTACGAGCAGTACTTC.

The chain combines TRBV13 with TRBJ1-2, with D tentatively TRBD1 (6 bases). Germline V gene lookup returns CDR1 PRHDT and CDR2 FYEKMQ (reference sequence). This CDR3 comprises 13 residues. Between the trimmed V and J ends, which lost 3 bases and 7 bases, there was a span of 12 bases. The CDR3 DNA sequence: TGTGCCAGCAGCTTTACAGGGCTTAGTGGCTACACCTTC. Protein product: CASSFTGLSGYTF.

This clone has only one observation. The chain links TRBV10-1 to TRBJ2-3; 11 bases agree with TRBD2. Trimming at V came to 6 bases and at J to 2 bases, leaving 7 bases not matched to a gene. The CDR3 extends over 16 amino acids. Germline assignment: CDR1 WNHNN and CDR2 SYGVQD (reference sequence). CDR3 sequence reads: CASSFGTSGPTDTQYF. The CDR3 nucleotides read TGCGCCAGCAGCTTTGGGACTAGCGGACCCACAGATACGCAGTATTTT.

The CDR3 nucleotides read TGTGCCAGCTTCCCGGGACAGGGGCACTACGAGCAGTACTTC. Protein product: CASFPGQGHYEQYF. The rearrangement links TRBV6-1 to TRBJ2-7, with TRBD1 matching 10 bases. This CDR3 region has 14 residues. V dropped 8 bases and J dropped 3; count of bases not matched to a gene: 7. Germline V gives CDR1 MNHNS, CDR2 SASEGT.

The rearrangement uses TRBV5-6 and TRBJ2-1, with 9 bases matching TRBD1. CDR1 is SGHDT and CDR2 is YYEEEE in the germline V gene. The CDR3 has 16 amino acids. J gave up 4 bases and V 3 bases, and 8 bases lay outside the gene matches. The CDR3 reads CASSSLGTGPYNEQFF. CDR3 DNA: TGTGCCAGCAGCTCCCTCGGGACAGGGCCTTACAATGAGCAGTTCTTC.

Only one count was recorded for this clone. The V and J genes are TRBV11-2 and TRBJ1-1; 7 bases are a match to TRBD1. In germline, CDR1 is SGHAT, CDR2 FQNNGV. The J segment lost 5 bases and the V segment lost 4 bases, leaving 4 bases of the junction unmatched. The CDR3 is 13 residues long. The CDR3 DNA reads TGTGCCAGCAGCTCCGACAGGGAAACTGAAGCTTTCTTT. It translates to CASSSDRETEAFF.

The chain links TRBV30 to TRBJ2-1; 12 bases align to TRBD2. The trim removed 5 bases at V and 7 bases at J, leaving 6 bases unmatched. This CDR3 contains 14 residues. CDR1 GTSNPN and CDR2 SVGIG come from the germline V gene (reference sequence). DNA for the CDR3: TGTGCCTGGGACGGACTAGCGGGATTGAATGAGCAGTTCTTC. Its protein product is CAWDGLAGLNEQFF.

This clone occurred once. The rearrangement links TRBV6-4 to TRBJ2-3; a weak D match, TRBD1 (5 bases). Germline V gene data show CDR1 as MRHNA and CDR2 as SNTAGT. The CDR3 totals 14 residues. V was cut by 6 bases and J by 3 bases, with 13 bases left in between. In nucleotides, the CDR3 is TGTGCCAGCAGCAGGGATGTGGGAACAGATACGCAGTATTTT. The encoded protein is CASSRDVGTDTQYF.

The chain employs TRBV12-5 and TRBJ1-4; no clear D gene. The CDR3 totals 13 residues. Germline assignment: CDR1 LGHNT and CDR2 FRNRAP. The germline V and J ends were trimmed by 8 bases and 4 bases, with 11 bases remaining between them. The CDR3 bases are TGTGCTAGTAGCGGAGCTCATAATGAAAAACTGTTTTTT. Protein sequence: CASSGAHNEKLFF.

This clone was seen a single time. This sequence joins TRBV25-1 and TRBJ2-1; 10 bases line up with TRBD2. Germline V gene data show CDR1 as MGHDK and CDR2 as SYGVNS. This CDR3 contains 16 residues. The trim removed 4 bases at V and 3 bases at J, leaving 6 bases unmatched. The CDR3 protein is CASSAQSGRVYNEQFF. The CDR3 DNA sequence: TGTGCCAGCAGTGCCCAGAGCGGGAGGGTCTACAATGAGCAGTTCTTC.

The V gene is TRBV23-1, the J gene TRBJ1-5, with TRBD1 identical over 9 bases. TRBV23-1 is assigned to the ORF class and has an uncertain function. J was trimmed by 0 bases and V by 3 bases; bases with no gene match: 12. CDR3 length equals 19 residues. CDR3 DNA sequence: TGCGCCAGCAGTCAGCAATCGGGACAGGGAATTTATAGCAATCAGCCCCAGCATTTT. Protein product: CASSQQSGQGIYSNQPQHF.